The 2 T cell receptor beta chains listed next were all sequenced from one sample in a study of T cell changes during pregnancy in multiple sclerosis. The protocol was immunoSEQ multiplex PCR, while the TCRdb copy is restricted to in-frame clones and leaves out a portion. The table lists under 90,000 clones, approximately 90% of them singletons. This specimen was peripheral blood, taken in the second trimester of pregnancy. These receptors were collected from a female donor in good health, enrolled as a control in a pregnancy study.

V gene TRBV11-2 combines with J gene TRBJ2-3; D is possibly TRBD2 (6 bases). Trimming took off 5 bases at V and 1 base at J, with 19 bases between the two ends. Germline CDR1 and CDR2: SGHAT and FQNNGV. This CDR3 contains 17 residues. The CDR3 sequence: CASSPEGIRLRTDTQYF. DNA for the CDR3: TGTGCCAGCAGCCCGGAGGGAATCAGACTACGCACAGATACGCAGTATTTT.

The chain combines TRBV5-1 with TRBJ2-1, with 9 positions matching TRBD2. The CDR3 covers 15 residues. After removal of 3 bases from V and 5 bases from J, the junction contained 6 bases not matched to a gene. CDR1 is SGHRS, CDR2 YFSETQ, per germline. CDR3 sequence reads: CASSSRSSGDNEQFF. The CDR3 DNA is TGCGCCAGCAGCTCGCGATCTAGCGGGGACAATGAGCAGTTCTTC.